This T cell receptor beta chain was sequenced for a study of blood T cell repertoires in COVID-19. Study-level information: Specimens from acute and convalescent COVID-19 originated in the United States, Italy and Spain. T cells, B-cell-depleted T cells, or PBMCs supplied cDNA or gDNA.

The CDR3 runs 15 residues. Looked up from germline, CDR1 is MNHEY and CDR2 is SVGAGI. V was trimmed by 2 bases and J by 6 bases, leaving 14 bases between them. How the authors handled the data: Amplification from reference gene primers served as the basis for estimated nucleated cell counts. Sequenced by immunoSEQ multiplex PCR; TCRdb stores in-frame clones only, minus some. The V and J calls and clone size are taken from that table; D and trimming were inferred from the DNA. The sample has tens of thousands of clones, around 87% seen once. The source is a man between 65 and 85 years old with acute or convalescent COVID-19. The material sequenced was peripheral blood. The chain is built from TRBV6-5 and TRBJ2-1, with D perhaps matching TRBD2 (7 bases). This CDR3 is CASSYRWGGLNEQFF. CDR3 nucleotides: TGTGCCAGCAGTTACAGGTGGGGGGGCCTCAATGAGCAGTTCTTC.